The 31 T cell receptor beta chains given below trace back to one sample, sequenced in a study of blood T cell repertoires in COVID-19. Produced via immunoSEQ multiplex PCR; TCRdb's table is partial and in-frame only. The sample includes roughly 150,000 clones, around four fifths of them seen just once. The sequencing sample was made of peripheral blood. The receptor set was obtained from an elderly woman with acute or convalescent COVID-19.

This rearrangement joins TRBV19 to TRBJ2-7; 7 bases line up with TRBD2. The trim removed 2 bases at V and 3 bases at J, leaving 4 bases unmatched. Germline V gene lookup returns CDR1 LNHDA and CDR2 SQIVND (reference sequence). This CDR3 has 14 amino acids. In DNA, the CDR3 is TGTGCCAGTAGTATATTCGGGGGGAACTACGAGCAGTACTTC. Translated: CASSIFGGNYEQYF.

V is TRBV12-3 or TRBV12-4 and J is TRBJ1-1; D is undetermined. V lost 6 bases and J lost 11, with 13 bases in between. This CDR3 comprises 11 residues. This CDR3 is CASSRDPKAFF. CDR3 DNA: TGTGCCAGCAGCCGAGATCCGAAGGCTTTCTTT.

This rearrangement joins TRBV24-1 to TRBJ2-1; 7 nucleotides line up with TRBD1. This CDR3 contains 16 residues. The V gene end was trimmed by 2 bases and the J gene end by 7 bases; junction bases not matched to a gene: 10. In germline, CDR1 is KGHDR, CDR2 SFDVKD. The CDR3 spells CATSDSTQGRRNEQFF. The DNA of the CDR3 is TGTGCCACCAGTGATTCAACACAGGGGAGAAGGAATGAGCAGTTCTTC.

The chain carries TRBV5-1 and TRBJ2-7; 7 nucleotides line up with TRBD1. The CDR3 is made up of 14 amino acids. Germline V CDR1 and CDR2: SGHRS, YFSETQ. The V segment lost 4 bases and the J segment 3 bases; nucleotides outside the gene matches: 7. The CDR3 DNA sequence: TGCGCCAGCAGCCCCACTGACAGGGTCTACGAGCAGTACTTC. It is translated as CASSPTDRVYEQYF.

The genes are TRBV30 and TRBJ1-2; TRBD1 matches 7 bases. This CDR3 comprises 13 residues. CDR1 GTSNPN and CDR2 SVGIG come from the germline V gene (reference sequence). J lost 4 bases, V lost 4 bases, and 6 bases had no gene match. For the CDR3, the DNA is TGTGCCTGGAACGACAGGGTTGTCTATGGCTACACCTTC. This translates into CAWNDRVVYGYTF.

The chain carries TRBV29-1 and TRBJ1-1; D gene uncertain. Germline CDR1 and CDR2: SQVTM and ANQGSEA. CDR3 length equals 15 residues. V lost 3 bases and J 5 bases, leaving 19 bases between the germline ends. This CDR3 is CSVEYRGPPRTEAFF. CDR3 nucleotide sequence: TGCAGCGTTGAGTACCGGGGTCCCCCAAGGACTGAAGCTTTCTTT.

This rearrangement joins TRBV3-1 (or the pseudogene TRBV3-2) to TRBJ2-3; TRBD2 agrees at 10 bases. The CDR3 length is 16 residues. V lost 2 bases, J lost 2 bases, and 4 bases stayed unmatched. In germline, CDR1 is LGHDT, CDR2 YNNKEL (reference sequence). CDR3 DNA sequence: TGTGCCAGCAGCCAATGGACTAGCGGATTCACAGATACGCAGTATTTT. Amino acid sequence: CASSQWTSGFTDTQYF.

The CDR3 is CASNPSSYNSPLHF. The CDR3 nucleotides are TGTGCCAGTAACCCGAGCTCCTATAATTCACCCCTCCACTTT. The chain is built from TRBV19 and TRBJ1-6; D is undetermined. In germline, CDR1 is LNHDA, CDR2 SQIVND (reference sequence). The CDR3 covers 14 residues. The V and J ends lost 7 bases and 0 bases respectively, with 7 bases between them.

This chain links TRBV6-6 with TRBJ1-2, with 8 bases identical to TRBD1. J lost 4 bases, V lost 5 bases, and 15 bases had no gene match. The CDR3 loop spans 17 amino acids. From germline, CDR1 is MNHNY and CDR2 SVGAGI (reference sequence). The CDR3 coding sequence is TGTGCCAGCAGTCCCCCGGGACAGGATTCAGGGGGCTATGGCTACACCTTC. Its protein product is CASSPPGQDSGGYGYTF.

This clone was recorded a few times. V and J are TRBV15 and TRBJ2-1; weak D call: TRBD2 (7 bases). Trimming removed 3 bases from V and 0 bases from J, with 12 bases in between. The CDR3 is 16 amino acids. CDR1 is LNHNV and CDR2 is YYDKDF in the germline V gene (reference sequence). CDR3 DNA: TGTGCCACCAGCAGGCGGGGGCCGAGCTCCTACAATGAGCAGTTCTTC. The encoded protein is CATSRRGPSSYNEQFF.

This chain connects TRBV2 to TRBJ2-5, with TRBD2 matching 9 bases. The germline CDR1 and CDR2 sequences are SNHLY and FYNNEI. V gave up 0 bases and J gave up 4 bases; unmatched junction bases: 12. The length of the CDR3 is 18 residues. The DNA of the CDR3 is TGTGCCAGCAGTGAAGCTTCGTGGGCGGGAGGGCTGAGAGAGACCCAGTACTTC. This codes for CASSEASWAGGLRETQYF. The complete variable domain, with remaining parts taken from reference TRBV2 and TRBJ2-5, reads EPEVTQTPSHQVTQMGQEVILRCVPISNHLYFYWYRQILGQKVEFLVSFYNNEISEKSEIFDDQFSVERPDGSNFTLKIRSTKLEDSAMYFCASSEASWAGGLRETQYFGPGTRLLVL.

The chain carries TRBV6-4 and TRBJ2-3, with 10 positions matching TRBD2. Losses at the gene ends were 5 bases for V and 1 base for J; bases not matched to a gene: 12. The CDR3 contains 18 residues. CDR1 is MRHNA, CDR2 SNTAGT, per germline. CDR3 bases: TGTGCCAGCAGTCTGGGGCCGGCTAGCGGGGGTCGCACAGATACGCAGTATTTT. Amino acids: CASSLGPASGGRTDTQYF.

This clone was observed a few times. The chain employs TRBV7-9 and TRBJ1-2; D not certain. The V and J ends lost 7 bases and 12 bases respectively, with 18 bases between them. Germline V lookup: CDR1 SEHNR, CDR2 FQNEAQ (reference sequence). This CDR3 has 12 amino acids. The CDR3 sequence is CASNPSDRQDTF. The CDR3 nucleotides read TGTGCCAGCAACCCATCCGACCGCCAGGACACCTTC.

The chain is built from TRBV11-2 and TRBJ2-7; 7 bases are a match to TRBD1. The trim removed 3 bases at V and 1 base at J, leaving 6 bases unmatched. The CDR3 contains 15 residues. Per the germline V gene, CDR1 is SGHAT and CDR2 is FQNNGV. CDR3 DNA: TGTGCCAGCAGCTTGGGCCAGGGGGATTCCTACGAGCAGTACTTC. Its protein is CASSLGQGDSYEQYF.

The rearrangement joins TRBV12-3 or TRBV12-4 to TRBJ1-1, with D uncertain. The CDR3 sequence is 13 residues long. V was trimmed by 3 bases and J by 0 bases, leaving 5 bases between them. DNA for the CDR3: TGTGCCAGCAGTTTGTTAATGAACACTGAAGCTTTCTTT. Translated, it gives CASSLLMNTEAFF.

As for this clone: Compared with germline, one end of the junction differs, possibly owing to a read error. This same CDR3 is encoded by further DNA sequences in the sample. The CDR3 DNA reads TGTGCCAGCAGCTCCGGCGCCCTAGCGGCCTACGAGCAGTACTTT. Encoded protein: CASSSGALAAYEQYF. V usage is TRBV3-1 (or the pseudogene TRBV3-2) and J usage is TRBJ2-7; 7 nucleotides line up with TRBD2. CDR3 size: 15 residues. Germline V CDR1 and CDR2: LGHDT, YNNKEL (reference sequence).

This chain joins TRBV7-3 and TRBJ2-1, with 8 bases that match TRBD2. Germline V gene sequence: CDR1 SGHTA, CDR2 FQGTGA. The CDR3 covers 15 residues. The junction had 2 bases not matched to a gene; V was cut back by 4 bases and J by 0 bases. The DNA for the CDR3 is TGTGCCAGCAGCTCCAGCGGGGGCTCCTACAATGAGCAGTTCTTC. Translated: CASSSSGGSYNEQFF. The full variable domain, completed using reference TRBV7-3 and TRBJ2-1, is GAGVSQTPSNKVTEKGKYVELRCDPISGHTALYWYRQSLGQGPEFLIYFQGTGAADDSGLPNDRFFAVRPEGSVSTLKIQRTERGDSAVYLCASSSSGGSYNEQFFGPGTRLTVL.

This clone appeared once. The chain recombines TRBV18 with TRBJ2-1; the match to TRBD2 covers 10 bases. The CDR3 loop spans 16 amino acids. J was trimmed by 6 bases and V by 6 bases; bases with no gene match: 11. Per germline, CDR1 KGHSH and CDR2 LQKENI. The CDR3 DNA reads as TGTGCCAGCTCCCGCGGACTAAGCGGGGGGGCCAATGAGCAGTTCTTC. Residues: CASSRGLSGGANEQFF.

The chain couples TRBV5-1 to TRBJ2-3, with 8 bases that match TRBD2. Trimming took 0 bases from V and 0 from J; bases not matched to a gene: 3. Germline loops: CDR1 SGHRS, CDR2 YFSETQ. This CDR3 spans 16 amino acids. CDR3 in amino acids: CASSLEIAGSTDTQYF. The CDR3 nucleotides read TGCGCCAGCAGCTTGGAAATAGCGGGAAGCACAGATACGCAGTATTTT.

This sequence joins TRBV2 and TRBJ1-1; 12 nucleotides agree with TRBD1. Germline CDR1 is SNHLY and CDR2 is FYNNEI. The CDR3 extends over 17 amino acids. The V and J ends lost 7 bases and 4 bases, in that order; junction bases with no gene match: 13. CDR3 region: CASKGAGDRGPITEAFF. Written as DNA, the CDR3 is TGTGCCAGCAAAGGGGCCGGGGACAGGGGGCCGATCACTGAAGCTTTCTTT.

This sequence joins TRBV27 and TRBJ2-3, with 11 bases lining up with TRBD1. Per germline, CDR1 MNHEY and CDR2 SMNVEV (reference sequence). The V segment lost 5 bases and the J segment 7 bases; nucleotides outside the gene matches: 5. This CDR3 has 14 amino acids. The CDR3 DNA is TGTGCCAGCAGTCCCGGGACAGGGGGGAATACGCAGTATTTT. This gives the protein CASSPGTGGNTQYF.

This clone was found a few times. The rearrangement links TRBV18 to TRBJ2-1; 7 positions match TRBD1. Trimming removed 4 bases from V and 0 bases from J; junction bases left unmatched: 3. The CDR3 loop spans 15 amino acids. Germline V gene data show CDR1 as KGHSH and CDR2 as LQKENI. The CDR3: CASSLQGSSYNEQFF. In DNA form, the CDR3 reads TGTGCCAGCTCACTACAGGGGAGCTCCTACAATGAGCAGTTCTTC. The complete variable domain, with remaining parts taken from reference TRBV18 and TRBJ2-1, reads NAGVMQNPRHLVRRRGQEARLRCSPMKGHSHVYWYRQLPEEGLKFMVYLQKENIIDESGMPKERFSAEFPKEGPSILRIQQVVRGDSAAYFCASSLQGSSYNEQFFGPGTRLTVL.

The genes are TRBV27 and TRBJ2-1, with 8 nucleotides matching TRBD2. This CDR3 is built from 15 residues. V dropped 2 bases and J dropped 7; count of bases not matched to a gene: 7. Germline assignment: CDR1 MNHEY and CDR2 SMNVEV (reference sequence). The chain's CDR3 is CASSLPRSGVNEQFF. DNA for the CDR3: TGTGCCAGCAGTTTACCGCGTAGCGGGGTAAATGAGCAGTTCTTC.

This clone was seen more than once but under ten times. The CDR3 region is CASSGGQAEKLFF. CDR3 bases: TGTGCCAGCAGTGGAGGACAGGCAGAAAAACTGTTTTTT. This chain links TRBV2 with TRBJ1-4; 7 bases are a match to TRBD1. The CDR3 is 13 amino acids. Germline assignment: CDR1 SNHLY and CDR2 FYNNEI. With V trimmed by 4 bases and J by 8 bases, 4 bases remained unmatched.

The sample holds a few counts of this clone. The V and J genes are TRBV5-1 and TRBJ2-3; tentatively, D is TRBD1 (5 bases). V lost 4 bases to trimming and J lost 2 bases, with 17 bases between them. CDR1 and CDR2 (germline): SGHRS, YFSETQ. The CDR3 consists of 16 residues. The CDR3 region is CASSPPQGSPTDTQYF. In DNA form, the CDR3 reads TGCGCCAGCAGCCCCCCCCAGGGAAGCCCCACAGATACGCAGTATTTT.

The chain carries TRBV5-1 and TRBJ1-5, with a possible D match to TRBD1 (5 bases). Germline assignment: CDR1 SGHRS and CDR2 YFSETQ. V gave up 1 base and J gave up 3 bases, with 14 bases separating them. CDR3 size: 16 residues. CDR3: CASSLTGKGDNQPQHF. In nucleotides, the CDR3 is TGCGCCAGCAGCTTGACAGGAAAGGGTGACAATCAGCCCCAGCATTTT.

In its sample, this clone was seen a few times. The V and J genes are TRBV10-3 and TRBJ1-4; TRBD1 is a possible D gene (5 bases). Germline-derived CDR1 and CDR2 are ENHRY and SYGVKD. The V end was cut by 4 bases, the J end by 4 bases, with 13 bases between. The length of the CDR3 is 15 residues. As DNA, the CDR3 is TGTGCCATCAGTGGGTCGTGGGGGGTTAATGAAAAACTGTTTTTT. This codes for CAISGSWGVNEKLFF.

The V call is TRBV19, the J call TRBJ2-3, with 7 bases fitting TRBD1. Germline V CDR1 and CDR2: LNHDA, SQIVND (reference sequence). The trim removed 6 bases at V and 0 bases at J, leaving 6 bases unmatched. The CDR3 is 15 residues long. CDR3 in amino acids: CASSTLTGSTDTQYF. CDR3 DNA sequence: TGTGCCAGTAGCACCCTGACAGGGAGCACAGATACGCAGTATTTT.

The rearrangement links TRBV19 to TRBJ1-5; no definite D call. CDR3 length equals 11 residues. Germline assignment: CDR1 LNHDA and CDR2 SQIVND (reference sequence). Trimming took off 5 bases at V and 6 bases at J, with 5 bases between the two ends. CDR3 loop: CASSAGQPQHF. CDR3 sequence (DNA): TGTGCCAGTAGTGCGGGTCAGCCCCAGCATTTT.

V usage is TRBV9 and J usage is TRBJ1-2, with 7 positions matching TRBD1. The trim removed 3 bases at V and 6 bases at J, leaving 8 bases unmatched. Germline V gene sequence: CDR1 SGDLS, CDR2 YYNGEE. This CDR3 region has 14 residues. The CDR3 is CASSARDRPDGYTF. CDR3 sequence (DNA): TGTGCCAGCAGCGCCAGGGACAGACCCGATGGCTACACCTTC.

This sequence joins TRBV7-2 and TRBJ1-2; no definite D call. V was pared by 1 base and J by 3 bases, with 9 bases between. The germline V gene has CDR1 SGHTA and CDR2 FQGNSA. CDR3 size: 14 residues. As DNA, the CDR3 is TGTGCCAGCAGCTTAGGTCCAGGCTACTATGGCTACACCTTC. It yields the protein CASSLGPGYYGYTF.